The clone carrying this T cell receptor (beta chain) was counted at least ten times. Its target is not known. The data were obtained in a study of T cells after yellow fever vaccination. About the study: In the case of low-cell-number fractions, SMART-Seq v4 Ultra Low Input was used for preparation. Study-wide points: At around 95% for CD4 and 70% to 90% for CD8, most primary-vaccination clones showed up again after the booster.

MiXCR was run by TCRdb on the 5' RACE reads, yielding one entry per CDR3 protein. The table shows about 240,000 distinct CDR3 sequences, with less than 8.5% occurring only once. CDR1 and CDR2 from the germline V gene are SGHTA and FQGNSA. The CDR3 sequence is 14 residues long. V was clipped by 2 bases and J by 4 bases, with 11 bases between them. This sample comprised CD4+ T cells sorted from PBMCs, obtained 15 days after the yellow fever booster vaccination. The rearrangement uses TRBV7-2 and TRBJ1-2; D uncertain. The origin of this receptor is a man between 25 and 39 years old who received the YFV17D yellow fever vaccine. Here the CDR3 reads CASSLFDSSYGYTF. CDR3 nucleotides: TGTGCCAGCAGCTTATTCGACTCCTCCTATGGCTACACCTTC.